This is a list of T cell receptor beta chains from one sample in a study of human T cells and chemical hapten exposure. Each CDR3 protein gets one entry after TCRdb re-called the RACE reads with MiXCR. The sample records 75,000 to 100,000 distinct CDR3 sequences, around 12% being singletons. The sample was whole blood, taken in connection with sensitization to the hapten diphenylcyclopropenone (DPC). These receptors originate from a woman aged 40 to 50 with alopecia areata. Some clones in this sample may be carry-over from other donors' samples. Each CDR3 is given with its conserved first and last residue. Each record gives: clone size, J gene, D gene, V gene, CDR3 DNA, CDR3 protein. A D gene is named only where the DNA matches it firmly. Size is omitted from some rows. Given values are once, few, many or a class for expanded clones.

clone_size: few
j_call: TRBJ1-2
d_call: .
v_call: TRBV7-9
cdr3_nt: TGTGCCAGCAGCGAGGGACACACCTATGGCTACACCTTC
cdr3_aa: CASSEGHTYGYTF

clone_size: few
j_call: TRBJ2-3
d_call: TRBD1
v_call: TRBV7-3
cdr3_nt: TGTGCCAGCAGCTTACAAGGGGGCTTTGATACGCAGTATTTT
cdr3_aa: CASSLQGGFDTQYF

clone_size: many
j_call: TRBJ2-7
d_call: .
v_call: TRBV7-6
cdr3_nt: TGTGCCAGCAGCCCCTCCGGCAGGTCCTACGAGCAGTACTTC
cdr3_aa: CASSPSGRSYEQYF

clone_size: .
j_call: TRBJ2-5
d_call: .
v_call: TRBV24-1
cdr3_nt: TGTGCCACCAGTGATGCGAGCGAAGAGACCCAGTACTTC
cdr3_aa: CATSDASEETQYF

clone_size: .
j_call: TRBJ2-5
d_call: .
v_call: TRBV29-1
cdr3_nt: TGCAGCGTTGATAAACAGCCCGAAGAGACCCAGTACTTC
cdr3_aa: CSVDKQPEETQYF

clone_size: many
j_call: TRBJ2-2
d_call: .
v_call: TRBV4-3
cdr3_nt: TGCGCCCGAACGGGAGTTGGGGAGCTGTTTTTT
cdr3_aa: CARTGVGELFF

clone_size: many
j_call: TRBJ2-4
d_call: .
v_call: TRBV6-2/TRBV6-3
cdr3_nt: TGTGCCAGCAGCATAGCCAAAAACATTCAGTACTTC
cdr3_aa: CASSIAKNIQYF

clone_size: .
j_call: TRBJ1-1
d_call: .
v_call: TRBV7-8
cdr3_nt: TGTGCCAGCAGCCCCCTGGATAGAAACACTGAAGCTTTCTTT
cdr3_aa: CASSPLDRNTEAFF

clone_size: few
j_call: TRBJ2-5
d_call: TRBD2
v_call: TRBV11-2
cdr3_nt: TGTGCCAGCAGCATCCAGACTAGCGGGAAGGAGACCCAGTACTTC
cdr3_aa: CASSIQTSGKETQYF

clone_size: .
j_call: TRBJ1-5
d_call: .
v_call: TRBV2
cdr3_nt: TGTGCCAGCAGGGGTCCCTATAGCAATCAGCCCCAGCATTTT
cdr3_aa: CASRGPYSNQPQHF

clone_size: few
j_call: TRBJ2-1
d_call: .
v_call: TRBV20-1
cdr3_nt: TGCAGTGCTATCCCTAGGGTGGAGCGTGAGCAGTTCTTC
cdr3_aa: CSAIPRVEREQFF

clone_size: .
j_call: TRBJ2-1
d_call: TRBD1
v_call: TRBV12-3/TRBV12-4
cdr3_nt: TGTGCCAGCAGTGGACAGGGGGGGATCATTTTGGATGAGCAGTTCTTC
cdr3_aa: CASSGQGGIILDEQFF

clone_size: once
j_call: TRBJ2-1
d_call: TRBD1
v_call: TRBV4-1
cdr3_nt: TGCACCAGCAGCCGACAGGGGACCACCCCGAACAATGAGCAGTTCTTC
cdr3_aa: CTSSRQGTTPNNEQFF

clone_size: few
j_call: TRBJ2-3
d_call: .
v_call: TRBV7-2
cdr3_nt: TGTGCCAGCAGCCTACGGAACCCTATGATCACAGATACGCAGTATTTT
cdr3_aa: CASSLRNPMITDTQYF

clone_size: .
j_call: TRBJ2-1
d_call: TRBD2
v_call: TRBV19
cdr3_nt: TGTGCCAGTAGTACGATCTTTAATCCGGGACTAGCGGGAGATCAGCGGTTCTTC
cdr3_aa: CASSTIFNPGLAGDQRFF

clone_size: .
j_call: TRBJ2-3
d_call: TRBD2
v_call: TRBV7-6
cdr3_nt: TGTGCCAGCAGTGGGACTAGCGGGAGTACAAATACGCAGTATTTT
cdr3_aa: CASSGTSGSTNTQYF

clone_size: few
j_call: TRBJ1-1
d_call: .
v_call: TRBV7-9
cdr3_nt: TGTGCCAGCAGCTTACGCATGGAAAGGGACACTGAAGCTTTCTTT
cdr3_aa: CASSLRMERDTEAFF

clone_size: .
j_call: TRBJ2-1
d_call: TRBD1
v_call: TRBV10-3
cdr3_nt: TGTGCCACAACCGGGACAGGGGACCATGAGCAGTTCTTC
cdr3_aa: CATTGTGDHEQFF

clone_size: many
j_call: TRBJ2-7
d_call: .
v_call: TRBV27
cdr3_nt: TGTGCCAGCCGCCCGACTACTACCTACGAGCAGTACTTC
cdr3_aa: CASRPTTTYEQYF

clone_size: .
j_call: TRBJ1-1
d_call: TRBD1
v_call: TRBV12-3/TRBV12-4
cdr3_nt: TGTGCCAGCAGTCCAGGGGGCGCGACTGAAGCTTTCTTT
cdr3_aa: CASSPGGATEAFF

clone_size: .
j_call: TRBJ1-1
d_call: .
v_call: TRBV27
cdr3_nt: TGTGCCAGCAGTTCCCCAGGTCGGGGGACTGAAGCTTTCTTT
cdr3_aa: CASSSPGRGTEAFF

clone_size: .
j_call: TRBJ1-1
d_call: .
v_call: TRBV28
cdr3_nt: TGTGCCAGCAGCGAGGATCAGGGTCAAGCTTTCTTT
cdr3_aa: CASSEDQGQAFF

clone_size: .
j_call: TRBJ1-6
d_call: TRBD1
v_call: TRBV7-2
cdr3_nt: TGTGCCAGCAGCTCCCGGGACAGGAGGCACGGTTCACCCCTCCACTTT
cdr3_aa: CASSSRDRRHGSPLHF

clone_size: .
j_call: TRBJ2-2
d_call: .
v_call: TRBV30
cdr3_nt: TGTGCCTGGAGTGTCACTCGAGGAGCCGGGGAGCTGTTTTTT
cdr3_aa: CAWSVTRGAGELFF

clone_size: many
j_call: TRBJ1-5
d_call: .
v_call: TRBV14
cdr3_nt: TGTGCCAGCAGCCGGTCCCGAGGTCAGCCCCAGCATTTT
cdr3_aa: CASSRSRGQPQHF

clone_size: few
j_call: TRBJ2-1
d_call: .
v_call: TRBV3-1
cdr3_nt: TGTGCCAGCAGCCAAGATACCAGTGAGCAGTTCTTC
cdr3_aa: CASSQDTSEQFF

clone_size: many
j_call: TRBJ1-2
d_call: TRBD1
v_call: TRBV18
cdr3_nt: TGTGCCAGCGTGGGACCCTCCCGTCAGGGGGATGGCTACACCTTC
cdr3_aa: CASVGPSRQGDGYTF

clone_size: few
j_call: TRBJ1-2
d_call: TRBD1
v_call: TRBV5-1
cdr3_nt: TGCGCCAGCAGCTTCGGACAGGGTGGCGGCTACACCTTC
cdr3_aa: CASSFGQGGGYTF

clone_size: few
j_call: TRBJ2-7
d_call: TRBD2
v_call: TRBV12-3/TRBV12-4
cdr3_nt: TGTGCCAGCAGTTTCGCACGGGAGAAGCGGGAAAGCTCCTACGAGCAGTACTTC
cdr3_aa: CASSFAREKRESSYEQYF

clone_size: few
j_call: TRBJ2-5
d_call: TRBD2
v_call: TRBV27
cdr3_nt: TGTGCCAGCAGTTTCCGCACCCCGGGGGGGAGCGGAGGAGAGACCCAGTACTTC
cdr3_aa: CASSFRTPGGSGGETQYF

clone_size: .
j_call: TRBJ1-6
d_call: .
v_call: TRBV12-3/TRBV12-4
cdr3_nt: TGTGCCAGCAGGGTGGACGGAAATTATTCACCCCTCCACTTT
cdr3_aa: CASRVDGNYSPLHF

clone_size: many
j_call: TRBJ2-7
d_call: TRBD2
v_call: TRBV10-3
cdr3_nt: TGTGCCATCAGTGACCCGACTAGCGACTACGAGCAGTACTTC
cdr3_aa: CAISDPTSDYEQYF

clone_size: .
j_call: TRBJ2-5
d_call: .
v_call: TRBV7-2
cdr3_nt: TGTGCCAGCACGGGGGCGCAAGAGACCCAGTACTTC
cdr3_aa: CASTGAQETQYF

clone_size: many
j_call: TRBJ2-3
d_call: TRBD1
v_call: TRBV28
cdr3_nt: TGTGCCAGCAGCTCCGGGACAGGGGCAGATACGCAGTATTTT
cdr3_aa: CASSSGTGADTQYF

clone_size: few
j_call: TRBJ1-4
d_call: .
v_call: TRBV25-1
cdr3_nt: TGTGCCAGCAGTGAAGTTTATCCAGGGGAAAAACTGTTTTTT
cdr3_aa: CASSEVYPGEKLFF

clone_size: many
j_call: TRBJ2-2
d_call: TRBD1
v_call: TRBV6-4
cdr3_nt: TGTGCCAGCAGTGAACAGGGGGCCGGGGAGCTGTTTTTT
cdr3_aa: CASSEQGAGELFF

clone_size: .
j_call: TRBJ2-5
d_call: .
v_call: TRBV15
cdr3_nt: TGTGCCACCAGCAGAGATCCGGGACTTATCACCTTGGGAGAGACCCAGTACTTC
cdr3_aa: CATSRDPGLITLGETQYF

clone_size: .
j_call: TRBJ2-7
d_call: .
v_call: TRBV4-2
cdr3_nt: TGTGCCAGCAGCCAAGGCGTGGGGGCCTACGAGCAGTACTTC
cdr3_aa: CASSQGVGAYEQYF

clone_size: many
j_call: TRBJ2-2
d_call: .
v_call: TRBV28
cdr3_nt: TGTGCCAGCAGGACCCCGAGGGTAGTTCAGACCACCGGGGAGCTGTTTTTT
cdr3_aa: CASRTPRVVQTTGELFF

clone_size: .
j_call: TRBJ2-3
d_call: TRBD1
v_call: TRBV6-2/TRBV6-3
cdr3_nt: TGTGCCAGCACCGACAGGGCGGATACGCAGTATTTT
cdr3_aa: CASTDRADTQYF

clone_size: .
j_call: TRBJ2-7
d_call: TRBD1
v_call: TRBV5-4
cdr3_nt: TGTGCCAGCAGCGTGGGACAGGCCCGCTACTACGAGCAGTACTTC
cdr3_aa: CASSVGQARYYEQYF

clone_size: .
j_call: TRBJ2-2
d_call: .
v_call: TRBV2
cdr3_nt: TGTGCCAGCTCTAGCGAGACGAACACCGGGGAGCTGTTTTTT
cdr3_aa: CASSSETNTGELFF